A single sample gave rise to the 18 T cell receptor beta chains below, sequenced in a study of shared clonotypes between healthy human individuals. Data came from immunoSEQ multiplex PCR; TCRdb stores just in-frame clones and leaves some out. The table has about 640,000 clones, roughly 70% seen once; the top ten hold 1.8%. The specimen was memory CD4+ T cells sorted from blood. Sample subset: CD45RA-negative fraction. Every receptor here comes from a woman aged 25-40 years in good health.

The J gene is TRBJ1-2, the V gene TRBV19; 9 bases align to TRBD1. J was trimmed by 6 bases and V by 6 bases; bases with no gene match: 5. The CDR3 covers 13 residues. The germline V gene encodes CDR1 LNHDA and CDR2 SQIVND (reference sequence). The CDR3 here is CASRAGTGHGYTF. CDR3 bases: TGTGCCAGTAGAGCCGGGACAGGGCATGGCTACACCTTC. Variable domain in full (rest from reference TRBV19 and TRBJ1-2): DGGITQSPKYLFRKEGQNVTLSCEQNLNHDAMYWYRQDPGQGLRLIYYSQIVNDFQKGDIAEGYSVSREKKESFPLTVTSAQKNPTAFYLCASRAGTGHGYTFGSGTRLTVV.

In its sample, this clone was seen once. V and J are TRBV19 and TRBJ1-5, with a tentative D call TRBD1 (6 bases). The CDR3 has 15 residues. Trimming pared 6 bases from V and 3 bases from J, leaving 15 bases between. CDR1 is LNHDA, CDR2 SQIVND, per germline (reference sequence). The CDR3 sequence is CASRPDRNINQPQHF. The CDR3 nucleotides are TGTGCCAGTAGGCCGGACAGAAATATCAATCAGCCCCAGCATTTT.

V usage is TRBV7-9 and J usage is TRBJ2-2; 7 bases agree with TRBD2. With 2 bases clipped from V and 1 base from J, the junction kept 1 base outside the gene matches. The CDR3 sequence is 15 residues long. In germline, CDR1 is SEHNR, CDR2 FQNEAQ (reference sequence). The chain's CDR3 is CASSLLAVNTGELFF. Written as DNA, the CDR3 is TGTGCCAGCAGCTTACTAGCGGTGAACACCGGGGAGCTGTTTTTT.

This clone is a singleton in its sample. The J gene is TRBJ2-7, the V gene TRBV28, with 12 bases aligning to TRBD2. V was clipped by 4 bases and J by 8 bases; unmatched bases: 9. Germline loops: CDR1 MDHEN, CDR2 SYDVKM. The CDR3 contains 15 residues. The CDR3 loop reads CASSSSGLAGSKQYF. CDR3 coding DNA: TGTGCCAGCAGTTCGTCCGGACTAGCGGGATCTAAGCAGTACTTC.

This chain links TRBV11-2 with TRBJ2-1; D unresolved. The CDR3 contains 14 residues. With 7 bases removed from V and 0 bases from J, the gap between germline ends came to 10 bases. Germline assignment: CDR1 SGHAT and CDR2 FQNNGV. CDR3 residues: CASTFRSSYNEQFF. The DNA of the CDR3 is TGTGCCAGCACCTTCAGGAGCTCCTACAATGAGCAGTTCTTC.

The rearrangement uses TRBV27 and TRBJ2-7; D possibly corresponds to TRBD2 (7 bases). Trimming took 5 bases from V and 1 from J, leaving 15 bases between them. The CDR3 spans 15 residues. Looked up from germline, CDR1 is MNHEY and CDR2 is SMNVEV (reference sequence). The CDR3 reads CASSDSEGGSYEQYF. CDR3 DNA: TGTGCCAGCAGTGACTCAGAGGGGGGGTCCTACGAGCAGTACTTC.

Only a few counts were recorded for this clone. The chain links TRBV19 to TRBJ1-1; tentative D call: TRBD1 (5 bases). The CDR3 length is 20 residues. Per germline, CDR1 LNHDA and CDR2 SQIVND (reference sequence). V lost 6 bases, J lost 2 bases, and 31 bases lay in between. CDR3 amino acids: CASSPTAWTRPTRLNTEAFF. CDR3 bases: TGTGCCAGTAGCCCTACGGCCTGGACAAGACCAACAAGACTCAACACTGAAGCTTTCTTT. The whole variable domain, filled in from reference TRBV19 and TRBJ1-1, reads DGGITQSPKYLFRKEGQNVTLSCEQNLNHDAMYWYRQDPGQGLRLIYYSQIVNDFQKGDIAEGYSVSREKKESFPLTVTSAQKNPTAFYLCASSPTAWTRPTRLNTEAFFGQGTRLTVV.

The chain couples TRBV6-1 to TRBJ2-5, with TRBD2 matching 10 bases. CDR3 length: 15 residues. Germline V CDR1 and CDR2: MNHNS, SASEGT. Losses at the gene ends were 10 bases for V and 1 base for J; bases not matched to a gene: 9. The CDR3 region is CATIPRTSGQETQYF. As DNA, the CDR3 is TGTGCCACCATTCCTAGGACTAGCGGCCAAGAGACCCAGTACTTC.

This chain connects TRBV27 to TRBJ1-4; TRBD1 matches at 10 bases. The germline CDR1 and CDR2 sequences are MNHEY and SMNVEV (reference sequence). CDR3 length equals 16 residues. Germline trimming cut 2 bases from V and 5 bases from J; bases unmatched to any gene: 5. The CDR3, as DNA: TGTGCCAGCAGTTTACGGACAGGGGGGGGAAATGAAAAACTGTTTTTT. This codes for CASSLRTGGGNEKLFF.

The J gene is TRBJ2-5, the V gene TRBV18; D is perhaps TRBD1 (6 bases). This CDR3 contains 15 residues. CDR1 and CDR2 from the germline V gene are KGHSH and LQKENI. Trimming cost V 3 bases and J 4 bases, with 15 bases left between them. CDR3 DNA: TGTGCCAGCTCACCGGGCCCTAGAGGGGGAGAGACCCAGTACTTC. It encodes CASSPGPRGGETQYF.

This chain joins TRBV18 and TRBJ2-7; TRBD1 matches at 7 bases. J gave up 1 base and V 3 bases, and 6 bases lay outside the gene matches. This CDR3 has 15 amino acids. Germline CDR1 and CDR2: KGHSH and LQKENI. CDR3 region: CASSPKGAGSYEQYF. The CDR3 nucleotides are TGTGCCAGCTCACCCAAGGGGGCCGGTTCCTACGAGCAGTACTTC. Using reference TRBV18 and TRBJ2-7 for the parts outside the CDR3, the full variable domain is NAGVMQNPRHLVRRRGQEARLRCSPMKGHSHVYWYRQLPEEGLKFMVYLQKENIIDESGMPKERFSAEFPKEGPSILRIQQVVRGDSAAYFCASSPKGAGSYEQYFGPGTRLTVT.

The chain has TRBV28 and TRBJ1-1, with unresolved D. The ends were cut back, 7 bases at V and 0 bases at J, with 18 bases in the middle. Germline values: CDR1 MDHEN, CDR2 SYDVKM. The CDR3 length is 16 residues. In DNA, the CDR3 is TGTGCCAGCACGGGTCCTTTAGCGAAATTGAACACTGAAGCTTTCTTT. Translated, it gives CASTGPLAKLNTEAFF.

The V call is TRBV28, the J call TRBJ2-1; tentative D call: TRBD2 (6 bases). Deletions cut 8 bases from V and 7 bases from J, with 12 bases between. Per the germline V gene, CDR1 is MDHEN and CDR2 is SYDVKM. The CDR3 is 12 residues long. The CDR3: CASGTSQNEQFF. The CDR3 nucleotides are TGTGCCAGCGGAACTAGCCAGAATGAGCAGTTCTTC.

The chain employs TRBV6-1 and TRBJ2-1, with 7 bases that match TRBD1. The V gene end was trimmed by 6 bases and the J gene end by 15 bases; junction bases not matched to a gene: 14. Per germline, CDR1 MNHNS and CDR2 SASEGT. The CDR3 length is 13 residues. CDR3: CASRDQKGGLGFF. Here the CDR3 DNA reads TGTGCCAGCAGGGATCAGAAAGGGGGCTTGGGGTTCTTC.

This clone was counted a few times. Other DNA sequences in the sample encode the same CDR3. The chain links TRBV7-2 to TRBJ2-7; 9 bases align to TRBD1. V lost 5 bases and J lost 3; bases outside the gene matches: 8. There are 15 residues in the CDR3. Germline V gene lookup returns CDR1 SGHTA and CDR2 FQGNSA. In DNA form, the CDR3 reads TGTGCCAGCAGCCCAACAGCGGGACAGGGCTACGAGCAGTACTTC. It specifies CASSPTAGQGYEQYF.

This rearrangement joins TRBV7-9 to TRBJ1-5; 7 bases match TRBD1. V gave up 5 bases and J gave up 4 bases; unmatched junction bases: 17. The germline V gene encodes CDR1 SEHNR and CDR2 FQNEAQ (reference sequence). This CDR3 contains 18 residues. CDR3 in DNA: TGTGCCAGCAGCCCTGGCCACCAAGGGGGCAATGAAAATCAGCCCCAGCATTTT. It specifies CASSPGHQGGNENQPQHF.

The rearrangement joins TRBV4-1 to TRBJ2-5; 8 positions agree with TRBD1. The assigned J gene may be wrong: the sequence end matches TRBJ2-7 better. CDR1 and CDR2 from the germline V gene are MGHRA and YSYEKL. This CDR3 is 14 amino acids long. CDR3 sequence: CASSLGQETYEQYF. The CDR3 nucleotides read TGCGCCAGCAGCTTGGGACAGGAAACCTACGAGCAGTACTTC.

The J gene is TRBJ1-5, the V gene TRBV19; D is ambiguous. The germline gives CDR1 LNHDA, CDR2 SQIVND (reference sequence). The V end was cut by 2 bases, the J end by 1 base, with 9 bases between. This CDR3 has 15 amino acids. This chain's CDR3 is CASSIKGRSNQPQHF. The DNA of the CDR3 is TGTGCCAGTAGTATAAAGGGAAGGAGCAATCAGCCCCAGCATTTT.